Here is one T cell receptor (beta chain) with its context. The authors' processing: Estimation of nucleated cell counts was performed using reference gene primer amplification. Generated by immunoSEQ multiplex PCR, the TCRdb table keeps only in-frame clones and is missing some. The V and J calls and clone size are taken from that table; D and trimming were inferred from the DNA. The repertoire holds 140,000 to 150,000 clones, with more than 70% as singletons. The source of the sample is a study of blood T cell repertoires in COVID-19. At the level of the study: In each case, the material was cDNA or gDNA derived from T cells, B-cell-depleted T cells, or PBMCs.

The CDR3 runs 15 residues. V gave up 6 bases and J gave up 2 bases; unmatched junction bases: 7. Germline V CDR1 and CDR2: LNHDA, SQIVND (reference sequence). The sample comprised peripheral blood. This sequence joins TRBV19 and TRBJ2-1, with 7 nucleotides matching TRBD1. The receptor was derived from a human donor in a cohort sampled during active COVID-19. The CDR3 protein is CASSLDRYPYNEQFF. As DNA, the CDR3 is TGTGCCAGTAGCCTGGACAGGTATCCCTACAATGAGCAGTTCTTC. Variable domain in full (rest from reference TRBV19 and TRBJ2-1): DGGITQSPKYLFRKEGQNVTLSCEQNLNHDAMYWYRQDPGQGLRLIYYSQIVNDFQKGDIAEGYSVSREKKESFPLTVTSAQKNPTAFYLCASSLDRYPYNEQFFGPGTRLTVL.